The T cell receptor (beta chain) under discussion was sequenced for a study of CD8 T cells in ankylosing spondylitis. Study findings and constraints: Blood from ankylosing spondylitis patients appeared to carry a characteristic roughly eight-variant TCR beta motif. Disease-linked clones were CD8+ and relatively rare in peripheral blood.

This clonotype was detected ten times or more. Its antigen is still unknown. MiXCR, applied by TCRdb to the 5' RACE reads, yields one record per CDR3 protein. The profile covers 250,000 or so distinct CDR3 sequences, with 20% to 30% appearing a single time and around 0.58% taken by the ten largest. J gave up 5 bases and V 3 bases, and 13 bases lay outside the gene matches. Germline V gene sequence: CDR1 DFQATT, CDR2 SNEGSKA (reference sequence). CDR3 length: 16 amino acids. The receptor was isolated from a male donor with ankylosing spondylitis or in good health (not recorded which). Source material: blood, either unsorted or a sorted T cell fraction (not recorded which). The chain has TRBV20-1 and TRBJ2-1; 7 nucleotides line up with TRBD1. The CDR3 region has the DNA TGCAGTGCTAGTCCCCTAACACAGGGGAAAGACAATGAGCAGTTCTTC. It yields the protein CSASPLTQGKDNEQFF.